Listed here are 26 T cell receptor beta chains from one sample, sequenced in a study of radiation and T cells in renal cell carcinoma. This sample's time point: blood 2 weeks post-SBRT. The treatment is: 15 Gy SBRT to primary tumor, nephrectomy 4 weeks later. Assay used: immunoSEQ multiplex PCR; TCRdb lists only in-frame clones, some missing. The data contain more than 95,000 clones, 81% of them singletons. The source was blood, collected from a patient whose treatment included radiotherapy and nephrectomy. The receptors were gathered from a man aged 50-60 years with renal cell carcinoma.

The chain combines TRBV4-1 with TRBJ1-4; tentative D call: TRBD1 (6 bases). V lost 0 bases, J lost 8 bases, and 16 bases lay in between. There are 16 residues in the CDR3. CDR1 MGHRA and CDR2 YSYEKL come from the germline V gene. The CDR3 is CASSQDKGGRGEKLFF. The DNA for the CDR3 is TGCGCCAGCAGCCAAGATAAAGGGGGGCGCGGGGAAAAACTGTTTTTT.

In its sample, this clone was seen once. The J gene is TRBJ1-6, the V gene TRBV4-1, with 8 bases matching TRBD1. Germline CDR1 and CDR2: MGHRA and YSYEKL. CDR3 size: 20 residues. With 5 bases clipped from V and 0 bases from J, the junction kept 15 bases outside the gene matches. CDR3: CASSYGTGPTQGSYNSPLHF. The CDR3 DNA reads TGCGCCAGCAGCTATGGGACAGGTCCCACCCAGGGCTCCTATAATTCACCCCTCCACTTT.

The chain uses TRBV18 and TRBJ1-2; 7 bases align to TRBD1. Germline values: CDR1 KGHSH, CDR2 LQKENI. V shed 3 bases and J 2 bases; nucleotides not matched to a gene: 12. The length of the CDR3 is 17 residues. The CDR3 sequence: CASSPPNTGTANYGYTF. In DNA form, the CDR3 reads TGTGCCAGCTCACCTCCTAACACCGGGACAGCAAACTATGGCTACACCTTC.

This clone has only one observation. This CDR3 reads CASSGSGTATNEQFF. Here the CDR3 DNA reads TGTGCCAGCAGCGGATCCGGGACAGCAACCAATGAGCAGTTCTTC. This chain connects TRBV9 to TRBJ2-1, with TRBD1 matching 7 bases. Germline V gene sequence: CDR1 SGDLS, CDR2 YYNGEE. Trimming removed 3 bases from V and 6 bases from J; junction bases left unmatched: 9. The CDR3 is made up of 15 amino acids.

The V call is TRBV5-1, the J call TRBJ2-1; 7 bases are a match to TRBD2. The CDR3 runs 14 residues. The germline V gene encodes CDR1 SGHRS and CDR2 YFSETQ. The ends lost 4 bases at V and 5 bases at J; junction bases unmatched: 6. CDR3 residues: CASSLGTNNNEQFF. In nucleotides, the CDR3 is TGCGCCAGCAGCCTCGGGACTAATAACAATGAGCAGTTCTTC.

The chain employs TRBV11-1 and TRBJ1-1, with no clear D. Trimming took off 0 bases at V and 6 bases at J, with 17 bases between the two ends. The germline V gene has CDR1 SGHAT and CDR2 FQDESV (reference sequence). This CDR3 has 16 residues. The CDR3 bases are TGTGCCAGCAGCTTAGCGCAGGACCCGCGAGTCTCTGAAGCTTTCTTT. Its protein product is CASSLAQDPRVSEAFF.

This chain uses TRBV5-6 with TRBJ2-7; no firm D call. This CDR3 has 12 residues. Germline CDR1 is SGHDT and CDR2 is YYEEEE. Trimming left V 4 bases short and J 0 bases short, with 5 bases between. CDR3 DNA: TGTGCCAGCAGCACCTACTCCTACGAGCAGTACTTC. As protein: CASSTYSYEQYF.

The chain joins TRBV5-1 to TRBJ1-4; D gene uncertain. Trimming removed 0 bases at V and 7 bases at J, with 7 bases between. Germline CDR1 is SGHRS and CDR2 is YFSETQ. The CDR3 is 13 residues long. CDR3 bases: TGCGCCAGCAGCTTGGGAACCTTTGAAAAACTGTTTTTT. Residues: CASSLGTFEKLFF. Full variable domain (missing parts from reference TRBV5-1 and TRBJ1-4): KAGVTQTPRYLIKTRGQQVTLSCSPISGHRSVSWYQQTPGQGLQFLFEYFSETQRNKGNFPGRFSGRQFSNSRSEMNVSTLELGDSALYLCASSLGTFEKLFFGSGTQLSVL.

The chain is built from TRBV7-9 and TRBJ1-1; D remains unclear. The CDR3 loop spans 14 amino acids. Germline CDR1 and CDR2: SEHNR and FQNEAQ (reference sequence). V lost 5 bases, J lost 3 bases, and 13 bases lay in between. The CDR3 region has the DNA TGTGCCAGCAGCCGAGCCGCGGGCTACACTGAAGCTTTCTTT. It encodes CASSRAAGYTEAFF.

This sequence joins TRBV7-9 and TRBJ2-3; TRBD1 matches 7 bases. V gave up 4 bases and J gave up 0 bases; unmatched junction bases: 7. The germline CDR1 and CDR2 sequences are SEHNR and FQNEAQ (reference sequence). The CDR3 is 16 residues long. Here the CDR3 reads CASSSGQDTSTDTQYF. The CDR3 DNA reads TGTGCCAGCAGCTCTGGACAGGACACTAGCACAGATACGCAGTATTTT.

This clone was counted once. The chain carries TRBV4-2 and TRBJ1-6, with D tentatively TRBD1 (6 bases). V was clipped by 0 bases and J by 4 bases, with 13 bases between them. Germline assignment: CDR1 LGHNA and CDR2 YNFKEQ. The CDR3 is made up of 17 amino acids. Here the CDR3 reads CASSQESGTPYNSPLHF. CDR3 bases: TGTGCCAGCAGCCAAGAGTCCGGGACACCTTATAATTCACCCCTCCACTTT.

V gene TRBV29-1 combines with J gene TRBJ1-3; D remains unclear. CDR1 and CDR2 (germline): SQVTM, ANQGSEA. This CDR3 is 16 amino acids long. V dropped 4 bases and J dropped 0 bases, with 16 bases sitting between them. The CDR3 region is CSVAPTTAYSGNTIYF. CDR3 coding DNA: TGCAGCGTTGCTCCTACAACCGCCTACTCTGGAAACACCATATATTTT.

The chain uses TRBV7-9 and TRBJ2-7; possibly TRBD1 for D (6 bases). CDR1 is SEHNR and CDR2 is FQNEAQ in the germline V gene (reference sequence). With 5 bases removed from V and 5 bases from J, the gap between germline ends came to 10 bases. The CDR3 has 12 amino acids. The CDR3 protein is CASSPAGDEQYF. The CDR3 DNA reads TGTGCCAGCAGCCCTGCAGGGGACGAGCAGTACTTC.

Concerning this clone itself: Sequence at one end of the junction differs from germline and may be a read error. The chain carries TRBV5-1 and TRBJ1-4, with a tentative D call TRBD1 (5 bases). In germline, CDR1 is SGHRS, CDR2 YFSETQ. CDR3 length: 14 amino acids. The CDR3 DNA reads TGCGCCAGCGGCTTGGGGGGAACTAATGAAAAACTGTTTTTT. This encodes CASGLGGTNEKLFF.

The chain joins TRBV6-4 to TRBJ1-2, with D perhaps TRBD1 (6 bases). This CDR3 region has 12 residues. Germline V lookup: CDR1 MRHNA, CDR2 SNTAGT. The CDR3 sequence: CAWAGDVYGYTF. CDR3 coding DNA: TGTGCTTGGGCAGGGGATGTCTATGGCTACACCTTC.

The V call is TRBV4-3, the J call TRBJ2-3; D remains ambiguous. V lost 5 bases to trimming and J lost 5 bases, with 8 bases between them. Germline values: CDR1 LGHNA, CDR2 YSLEER. This CDR3 comprises 12 residues. Written as DNA, the CDR3 is TGCGCCAGCAGCTCCCCGGGAGATACGCAGTATTTT. This sequence encodes CASSSPGDTQYF.

This clone was detected only once. The chain recombines TRBV28 with TRBJ2-1; 8 bases agree with TRBD2. V shed 2 bases and J 15 bases; nucleotides not matched to a gene: 15. The CDR3 runs to 15 residues. Germline CDR1 is MDHEN and CDR2 is SYDVKM. The CDR3 nucleotides read TGTGCCAGCAGTTTAGGGAGAGCGGGAGCGACGTCGGGGTTCTTC. Encoded protein: CASSLGRAGATSGFF.

This chain joins TRBV11-2 and TRBJ1-1; the D gene is possibly TRBD1 (6 bases). The CDR3 consists of 12 residues. The V end lost 2 bases, the J end lost 7 bases, and 8 bases lay between the germline ends. CDR1 and CDR2 (germline): SGHAT, FQNNGV. CDR3 loop: CASSLQGIEAFF. CDR3 in DNA: TGTGCCAGCAGCTTACAGGGGATTGAAGCTTTCTTT.

The chain links TRBV7-6 to TRBJ2-1; 10 bases map to TRBD2. CDR1 SGHVS and CDR2 FNYEAQ come from the germline V gene. With 1 base clipped from V and 1 base from J, the junction kept 1 base outside the gene matches. The CDR3 runs to 16 residues. The CDR3 region is CASSLGTSGSYNEQFF. CDR3 DNA sequence: TGTGCCAGCAGCTTAGGGACTAGCGGATCCTACAATGAGCAGTTCTTC.

The V and J genes are TRBV25-1 and TRBJ1-1; 7 bases map to TRBD1. Germline CDR1 is MGHDK and CDR2 is SYGVNS. This CDR3 is built from 13 residues. V trimming: 7 bases; J trimming: 5 bases; junction bases outside the gene matches: 7. Written as DNA, the CDR3 is TGTGCCAGCATCAAGACAGGGTGGACTGAAGCTTTCTTT. Translated, it gives CASIKTGWTEAFF.

The rearrangement joins TRBV19 to TRBJ2-7; TRBD2 matches 7 bases. The V gene's germline CDR1 is LNHDA and CDR2 SQIVND (reference sequence). Trimming took 3 bases from V and 1 from J; bases not matched to a gene: 12. The CDR3 extends over 17 amino acids. The CDR3 protein is CASSIGVPAGKSYEQYF. CDR3 DNA sequence: TGTGCCAGTAGTATCGGGGTTCCAGCGGGAAAATCCTACGAGCAGTACTTC.

V and J are TRBV7-8 and TRBJ1-5; a possible D gene is TRBD1 (6 bases). Germline CDR1 and CDR2: SGHVS and FQNEAQ. The ends were cut back, 0 bases at V and 6 bases at J, with 12 bases in the middle. The length of the CDR3 is 15 residues. The CDR3 sequence: CASSLAGGRAQPQHF. CDR3 nucleotides: TGTGCCAGCAGCTTAGCAGGGGGGCGGGCTCAGCCCCAGCATTTT.

The gene calls are TRBV30 and TRBJ2-3, with D maybe TRBD1 (5 bases). The CDR3 totals 15 residues. The V gene lost 0 bases and the J gene lost 1 base, with 11 bases spanning the gap. Germline CDR1 is GTSNPN and CDR2 is SVGIG (reference sequence). The CDR3 DNA reads TGTGCCTGGAGTGTACCTCAGGGTGGCACAGATACGCAGTATTTT. Its translation is CAWSVPQGGTDTQYF.

The V gene is TRBV30, the J gene TRBJ2-1; 8 positions agree with TRBD2. CDR1 and CDR2 from the germline V gene are GTSNPN and SVGIG (reference sequence). V was pared by 7 bases and J by 4 bases, with 6 bases of the junction left unmatched. This CDR3 spans 13 amino acids. CDR3 amino acids: CAYERGPYNEQFF. CDR3 DNA: TGTGCCTACGAGCGGGGGCCTTACAATGAGCAGTTCTTC.

This clone was counted a few times. This chain connects TRBV5-5 to TRBJ1-1; D unresolved. The CDR3 extends over 14 amino acids. Trimming shortened V by 5 bases and J by 11 bases, and 22 bases separated the two germline ends. CDR1 is SGHKS, CDR2 YYEKEE, per germline (reference sequence). The chain's CDR3 is CASSTGPLTQRAFF. CDR3 coding DNA: TGTGCCAGCAGTACCGGGCCACTAACACAACGGGCTTTCTTT.

The chain carries TRBV9 and TRBJ2-3; D may be TRBD1 (5 bases). CDR1 SGDLS and CDR2 YYNGEE come from the germline V gene. This CDR3 is 14 amino acids long. Trimming removed 5 bases at V and 3 bases at J, with 13 bases between. The CDR3 protein is CASSPTGATDTQYF. Written as DNA, the CDR3 is TGTGCCAGCAGTCCCACTGGGGCTACAGATACGCAGTATTTT.